The 11 T cell receptor beta chains below come from one sample, sequenced in a study of cytomegalovirus exposure and HLA in healthy donors. TCRdb's copy holds only in-frame clones and misses some; the assay was immunoSEQ multiplex PCR. The repertoire includes 150,000 to 200,000 clones, around 84% of them detected once, and approximately 7% sits in the top ten. The sample taken for sequencing was PBMCs. The receptors were sampled from a man aged 18-30 years in good health and CMV-seropositive.

J is TRBJ2-1 and V is TRBV11-2; 11 bases fit TRBD2. This CDR3 is 15 amino acids long. Trimming removed 5 bases from V and 5 bases from J; junction bases left unmatched: 5. CDR1 is SGHAT and CDR2 is FQNNGV in the germline V gene. This chain's CDR3 is CASSQLTSGDNEQFF. The CDR3 bases are TGTGCCAGCAGCCAACTGACTAGCGGGGACAATGAGCAGTTCTTC. The entire variable domain, with the rest obtained from reference TRBV11-2 and TRBJ2-1, is as follows: EAGVAQSPRYKIIEKRQSVAFWCNPISGHATLYWYQQILGQGPKLLIQFQNNGVVDDSQLPKDRFSAERLKGVDSTLKIQPAKLEDSAVYLCASSQLTSGDNEQFFGPGTRLTVL.

V gene TRBV9 combines with J gene TRBJ2-3, with no clear D. Germline V CDR1 and CDR2: SGDLS, YYNGEE. The V and J ends lost 0 bases and 0 bases respectively, with 11 bases between them. CDR3 length equals 16 residues. The CDR3 is CASSVDLPGSTDTQYF. DNA of the CDR3: TGTGCCAGCAGCGTAGACCTACCGGGTAGCACAGATACGCAGTATTTT.

The chain is built from TRBV5-1 and TRBJ2-2; 7 nucleotides align to TRBD2. Germline V CDR1 and CDR2: SGHRS, YFSETQ. With 6 bases clipped from V and 1 base from J, the junction kept 6 bases outside the gene matches. The CDR3 is made up of 15 amino acids. CDR3 nucleotides: TGCGCCAGCATGGGGGGGGAGGGGAACACCGGGGAGCTGTTTTTT. Protein product: CASMGGEGNTGELFF.

This clone was counted many times. The V gene is TRBV4-3, the J gene TRBJ2-3, with 11 bases lining up with TRBD2. V lost 0 bases, J lost 6 bases, and 11 bases stayed unmatched. The germline V gene encodes CDR1 LGHNA and CDR2 YSLEER. This CDR3 has 18 amino acids. The CDR3 bases are TGCGCCAGCAGCCAAGATGAAGATAGCGGGAGGGCCAGGGATACGCAGTATTTT. It codes for CASSQDEDSGRARDTQYF.

This clone showed up just a few times. V usage is TRBV27 and J usage is TRBJ2-1; the match to TRBD1 covers 7 bases. After removal of 5 bases from V and 8 bases from J, the junction contained 9 bases not matched to a gene. CDR3 length equals 14 residues. Germline CDR1 is MNHEY and CDR2 is SMNVEV (reference sequence). The CDR3 bases are TGTGCCAGCAGTAGACAGGGAAGGGTCGATGAGCAGTTCTTC. Translating gives CASSRQGRVDEQFF.

The chain recombines TRBV30 with TRBJ2-7; 9 nucleotides match TRBD1. The CDR3 has 16 amino acids. Germline loops: CDR1 GTSNPN, CDR2 SVGIG (reference sequence). With V trimmed by 4 bases and J by 0 bases, 10 bases remained unmatched. CDR3 sequence: CAWKKIGTGSSYEQYF. DNA of the CDR3: TGTGCCTGGAAAAAGATCGGGACAGGGAGCTCCTACGAGCAGTACTTC.

The rearrangement links TRBV12-5 to TRBJ2-1; 9 nucleotides agree with TRBD2. The germline V gene has CDR1 LGHNT and CDR2 FRNRAP. CDR3 size: 16 residues. The trim removed 0 bases at V and 6 bases at J, leaving 6 bases unmatched. This CDR3 reads CASGLVLSGSINEQFF. The CDR3 nucleotides read TGTGCTAGTGGTTTGGTACTTAGCGGGAGTATCAATGAGCAGTTCTTC.

The V call is TRBV9, the J call TRBJ2-1; 12 nucleotides match TRBD2. The V segment lost 0 bases and the J segment 1 base; nucleotides outside the gene matches: 11. Looked up from germline, CDR1 is SGDLS and CDR2 is YYNGEE. This CDR3 spans 20 amino acids. CDR3 protein: CASSVDGLAGTEWSYNEQFF. The DNA of the CDR3 is TGTGCCAGCAGCGTAGACGGACTAGCGGGAACGGAATGGTCCTACAATGAGCAGTTCTTC.

The chain recombines TRBV5-6 with TRBJ1-2, with no clear D. This CDR3 spans 14 amino acids. The ends were cut back, 2 bases at V and 0 bases at J, with 8 bases in the middle. CDR1 is SGHDT and CDR2 is YYEEEE in the germline V gene. Here the CDR3 reads CASSLVSPNYGYTF. The CDR3 DNA sequence: TGTGCCAGCAGCTTAGTGAGCCCTAACTATGGCTACACCTTC. The whole variable domain, remainder taken from reference TRBV5-6 and TRBJ1-2, is DAGVTQSPTHLIKTRGQQVTLRCSPKSGHDTVSWYQQALGQGPQFIFQYYEEEERQRGNFPDRFSGHQFPNYSSELNVNALLLGDSALYLCASSLVSPNYGYTFGSGTRLTVV.

The V and J genes are TRBV2 and TRBJ2-3, with TRBD2 matching over 7 bases. Per germline, CDR1 SNHLY and CDR2 FYNNEI. The CDR3 sequence is 14 residues long. V shed 9 bases and J 0 bases; nucleotides not matched to a gene: 6. CDR3 protein: CASSGLTSTDTQYF. CDR3 coding DNA: TGTGCCAGTAGCGGGCTAACTAGCACAGATACGCAGTATTTT.

The chain recombines TRBV5-1 with TRBJ1-2; D uncertain. CDR1 SGHRS and CDR2 YFSETQ come from the germline V gene. Trimming left V 0 bases short and J 2 bases short, with 29 bases between. This CDR3 spans 21 amino acids. The CDR3 is CASSLVPADKFLTVLNYGYTF. As DNA, the CDR3 is TGCGCCAGCAGCTTGGTTCCGGCGGATAAGTTCCTGACTGTCCTAAACTATGGCTACACCTTC.